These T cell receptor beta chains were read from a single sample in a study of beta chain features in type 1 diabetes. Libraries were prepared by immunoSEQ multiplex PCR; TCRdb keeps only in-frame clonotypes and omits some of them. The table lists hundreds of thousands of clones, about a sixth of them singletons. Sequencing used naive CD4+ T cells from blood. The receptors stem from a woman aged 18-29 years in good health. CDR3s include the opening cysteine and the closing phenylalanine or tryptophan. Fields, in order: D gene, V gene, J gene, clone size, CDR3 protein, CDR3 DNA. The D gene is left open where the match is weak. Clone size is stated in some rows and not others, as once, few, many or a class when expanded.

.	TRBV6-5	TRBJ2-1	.	CASSYSSAGRQAEQFF	TGTGCCAGCAGTTACTCCTCGGCGGGGAGGCAGGCTGAGCAGTTCTTC
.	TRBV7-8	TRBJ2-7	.	CASSSLRLSYEQYF	TGTGCCAGCAGTAGTTTGCGGCTTTCCTACGAGCAGTACTTC
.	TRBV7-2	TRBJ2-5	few	CASSFSVQETQYF	TGTGCCAGCAGCTTTTCAGTTCAAGAGACCCAGTACTTC
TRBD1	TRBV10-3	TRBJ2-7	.	CAISGGQGSQNGDGQYF	TGTGCCATCAGTGGGGGACAGGGTTCCCAAAACGGGGACGGGCAGTACTTC
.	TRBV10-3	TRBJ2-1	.	CAISEDAGNYNEQFF	TGTGCCATCAGTGAAGATGCAGGGAACTACAATGAGCAGTTCTTC
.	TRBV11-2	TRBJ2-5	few	CASSSTPAGAETQYF	TGTGCCAGCAGCTCGACGCCAGCGGGCGCGGAGACCCAGTACTTC
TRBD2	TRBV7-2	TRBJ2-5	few	CASSFTVGREGETQYF	TGTGCCAGCAGCTTCACCGTGGGGCGGGAGGGGGAGACCCAGTACTTC
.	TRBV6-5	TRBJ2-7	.	CASSLGGSDFNEQYF	TGTGCCAGCAGTTTAGGGGGGTCCGATTTCAACGAGCAGTACTTC
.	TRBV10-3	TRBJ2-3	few	CAISERARVGDTQYF	TGTGCCATCAGTGAGAGGGCGCGCGTGGGAGATACGCAGTATTTT
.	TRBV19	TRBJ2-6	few	CASSRVPFSGANVLTF	TGTGCCAGTAGTAGGGTCCCGTTCTCTGGGGCCAACGTCCTGACTTTC
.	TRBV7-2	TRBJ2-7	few	CASSLSSYEQYF	TGTGCCAGCAGCTTGTCCTCCTACGAGCAGTACTTC
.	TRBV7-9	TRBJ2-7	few	CASSLRDGRLEQYF	TGTGCCAGCAGCTTAAGGGACGGACGCCTCGAGCAGTACTTC
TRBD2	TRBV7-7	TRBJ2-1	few	CASSLTGTSGPKDYNEQFF	TGTGCTAGCAGCTTAACCGGGACTAGCGGTCCGAAAGATTACAATGAGCAGTTCTTC
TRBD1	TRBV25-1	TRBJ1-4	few	CASSDSRGTGGEKLFF	TGTGCCAGCAGTGATTCTAGAGGGACAGGTGGGGAAAAACTGTTTTTT
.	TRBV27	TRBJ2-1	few	CASSRASNPTREQFF	TGTGCCAGCAGTCGGGCTAGCAACCCAACCCGCGAGCAGTTCTTC
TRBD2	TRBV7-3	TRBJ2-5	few	CASSLLAGVGETQYF	TGTGCCAGCAGCTTACTAGCGGGAGTCGGAGAGACCCAGTACTTC
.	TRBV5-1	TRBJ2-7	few	CASSKEAEQYF	TGCGCCAGCAGCAAGGAGGCGGAGCAGTACTTC
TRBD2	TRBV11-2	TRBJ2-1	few	CASSLTGTSAYSEQFF	TGTGCCAGCAGCCTTACCGGGACTAGCGCATACAGTGAGCAGTTCTTC
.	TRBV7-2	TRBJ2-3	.	CASSSINGNPTDTQYF	TGTGCCAGCAGCTCCATAAACGGGAACCCCACAGATACGCAGTATTTT
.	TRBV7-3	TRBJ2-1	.	CASSTPRLWRDANEQFF	TGTGCCAGCAGCACGCCCAGACTATGGCGGGACGCCAATGAGCAGTTCTTC
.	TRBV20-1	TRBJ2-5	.	CSAQRFQTQYF	TGCAGTGCTCAAAGATTTCAGACCCAGTACTTC
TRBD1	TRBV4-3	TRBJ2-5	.	CASSQGQGAGETQYF	TGCGCCAGCAGCCAAGGACAGGGGGCCGGGGAGACCCAGTACTTC
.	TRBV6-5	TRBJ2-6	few	CASRYPGANVLTF	TGTGCCAGTCGATACCCCGGGGCCAACGTCCTGACTTTC
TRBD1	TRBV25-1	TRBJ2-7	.	CASSVTGGSEQYF	TGTGCCAGCAGTGTGACAGGGGGCTCCGAGCAGTACTTC
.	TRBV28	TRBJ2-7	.	CASSSGNYEQYF	TGTGCCAGCAGTTCAGGGAACTACGAGCAGTACTTC
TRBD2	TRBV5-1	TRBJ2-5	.	CASRKLLAAIEETQYF	TGCGCCAGCAGAAAACTACTAGCGGCGATTGAGGAGACCCAGTACTTC